Presented here are 11 T cell receptor beta chains from one specimen sequenced in a study of blood T cells in healthy people across ages. For the second PCR, which ran for about 7 to 11 cycles, a sample-barcoded 5' primer and a J-beta primer mix were used. A single record per CDR3 protein comes from TCRdb applying MiXCR to the 5' RACE reads. In the table there are about 2 million distinct CDR3 sequences, around 48% of which are singletons. Sequencing was done on a sample of blood. The receptors were gathered from a woman aged 35 to 49 in good health.

This chain joins TRBV20-1 and TRBJ2-7; 8 bases agree with TRBD1. The DNA matches TRBJ2-5 better at its end, which makes the J call doubtful. The CDR3 totals 16 residues. The germline V gene encodes CDR1 DFQATT and CDR2 SNEGSKA (reference sequence). The CDR3 DNA sequence: TGCAGTGCTAGTGATCTGCTGGCAGGGGGCGAGGAGACCCAGTACTTC. Protein: CSASDLLAGGEETQYF.

This clonotype turned up a few times. The chain employs TRBV7-2 and TRBJ2-3; D gene ambiguous. The CDR3 consists of 14 residues. Trimming cost V 6 bases and J 0 bases, with 10 bases left between them. Germline-derived CDR1 and CDR2 are SGHTA and FQGNSA. The CDR3 region is CASSKGRSTDTQYF. CDR3 nucleotide sequence: TGTGCCAGCAGTAAAGGACGTAGCACAGATACGCAGTATTTT.

The chain has TRBV6-2 or TRBV6-3 and TRBJ1-1, with D perhaps TRBD1 (5 bases). Germline CDR1 and CDR2: MNHEY and SVGEGT. The CDR3 sequence is 17 residues long. With 6 bases removed from V and 0 bases from J, the gap between germline ends came to 20 bases. The CDR3 protein is CASSLVRTSGLNTEAFF. For the CDR3, the DNA is TGTGCCAGCAGCCTAGTTAGGACCTCAGGGTTGAACACTGAAGCTTTCTTT.

In its sample, this clonotype was seen a few times. This chain uses TRBV5-1 with TRBJ2-1; possibly TRBD2 for D (5 bases). V was trimmed by 7 bases and J by 9 bases, leaving 11 bases between them. Germline V gives CDR1 SGHRS, CDR2 YFSETQ. The CDR3 spans 11 residues. The CDR3 is CASGGNSEQFF. For the CDR3, the DNA is TGCGCCAGCGGAGGAAACAGTGAGCAGTTCTTC.

V and J are TRBV24-1 and TRBJ2-3; the match to TRBD2 covers 8 bases. In germline, CDR1 is KGHDR, CDR2 SFDVKD. V shed 9 bases, J shed 6 bases, and the junction held 10 bases outside the gene matches. The CDR3 sequence is 14 residues long. The CDR3 here is CATRAGGPQDTQYF. CDR3 DNA: TGTGCCACCCGGGCGGGGGGACCCCAGGATACGCAGTATTTT.

This clonotype was found a few times. The gene calls are TRBV27 and TRBJ2-7; 9 positions agree with TRBD1. The CDR3 loop spans 18 amino acids. V lost 0 bases, J lost 2 bases, and 11 bases stayed unmatched. Germline CDR1 and CDR2: MNHEY and SMNVEV (reference sequence). The CDR3 protein is CASSLSNSRTGGPYEQYF. CDR3 DNA sequence: TGTGCCAGCAGTTTATCGAATAGCCGAACAGGGGGCCCCTACGAGCAGTACTTC.

The chain has TRBV20-1 and TRBJ2-5; TRBD2 agrees at 9 bases. V dropped 1 base and J dropped 2; count of bases not matched to a gene: 5. Germline assignment: CDR1 DFQATT and CDR2 SNEGSKA (reference sequence). CDR3 length: 15 residues. The CDR3 nucleotides are TGCAGTGCTAGAGGACGCGGGGGGGCGCAAGAGACCCAGTACTTC. Amino acid sequence: CSARGRGGAQETQYF.

V is TRBV7-8 and J is TRBJ1-6; D is unclear. The CDR3 has 15 residues. The V end was cut by 1 base, the J end by 7 bases, with 11 bases between. CDR1 and CDR2 (germline): SGHVS, FQNEAQ. The CDR3 coding sequence is TGTGCCAGCAGCTTAGTGTCGATTCAGAATTCACCCCTCCACTTT. As protein: CASSLVSIQNSPLHF.

The rearrangement joins TRBV20-1 to TRBJ2-4; the match to TRBD1 covers 9 bases. The V and J ends lost 4 bases and 13 bases, in that order; junction bases with no gene match: 11. Germline V gives CDR1 DFQATT, CDR2 SNEGSKA (reference sequence). The CDR3 consists of 13 residues. CDR3 sequence reads: CSANRDRVREQYF. DNA for the CDR3: TGCAGTGCTAACCGGGACAGGGTTCGGGAGCAGTACTTC.

This clonotype appeared a few times. The chain links TRBV4-1 to TRBJ1-2; TRBD1 agrees at 7 bases. CDR1 is MGHRA, CDR2 YSYEKL, per germline. The CDR3 covers 16 residues. The V gene end was trimmed by 4 bases and the J gene end by 1 base; junction bases not matched to a gene: 9. CDR3 sequence (DNA): TGCGCCAGCAGCCCGACCGGGACAGTCCGTAACTATGGCTACACCTTC. Its protein is CASSPTGTVRNYGYTF.

This chain links TRBV6-5 with TRBJ2-7, with D maybe TRBD1 (6 bases). Trimming left V 4 bases short and J 2 bases short, with 12 bases between. The CDR3 consists of 14 residues. CDR1 MNHEY and CDR2 SVGAGI come from the germline V gene. In nucleotides, the CDR3 is TGTGCCAGCAGTTCCGGGACACAGACCTACGAGCAGTACTTC. Amino acids: CASSSGTQTYEQYF.